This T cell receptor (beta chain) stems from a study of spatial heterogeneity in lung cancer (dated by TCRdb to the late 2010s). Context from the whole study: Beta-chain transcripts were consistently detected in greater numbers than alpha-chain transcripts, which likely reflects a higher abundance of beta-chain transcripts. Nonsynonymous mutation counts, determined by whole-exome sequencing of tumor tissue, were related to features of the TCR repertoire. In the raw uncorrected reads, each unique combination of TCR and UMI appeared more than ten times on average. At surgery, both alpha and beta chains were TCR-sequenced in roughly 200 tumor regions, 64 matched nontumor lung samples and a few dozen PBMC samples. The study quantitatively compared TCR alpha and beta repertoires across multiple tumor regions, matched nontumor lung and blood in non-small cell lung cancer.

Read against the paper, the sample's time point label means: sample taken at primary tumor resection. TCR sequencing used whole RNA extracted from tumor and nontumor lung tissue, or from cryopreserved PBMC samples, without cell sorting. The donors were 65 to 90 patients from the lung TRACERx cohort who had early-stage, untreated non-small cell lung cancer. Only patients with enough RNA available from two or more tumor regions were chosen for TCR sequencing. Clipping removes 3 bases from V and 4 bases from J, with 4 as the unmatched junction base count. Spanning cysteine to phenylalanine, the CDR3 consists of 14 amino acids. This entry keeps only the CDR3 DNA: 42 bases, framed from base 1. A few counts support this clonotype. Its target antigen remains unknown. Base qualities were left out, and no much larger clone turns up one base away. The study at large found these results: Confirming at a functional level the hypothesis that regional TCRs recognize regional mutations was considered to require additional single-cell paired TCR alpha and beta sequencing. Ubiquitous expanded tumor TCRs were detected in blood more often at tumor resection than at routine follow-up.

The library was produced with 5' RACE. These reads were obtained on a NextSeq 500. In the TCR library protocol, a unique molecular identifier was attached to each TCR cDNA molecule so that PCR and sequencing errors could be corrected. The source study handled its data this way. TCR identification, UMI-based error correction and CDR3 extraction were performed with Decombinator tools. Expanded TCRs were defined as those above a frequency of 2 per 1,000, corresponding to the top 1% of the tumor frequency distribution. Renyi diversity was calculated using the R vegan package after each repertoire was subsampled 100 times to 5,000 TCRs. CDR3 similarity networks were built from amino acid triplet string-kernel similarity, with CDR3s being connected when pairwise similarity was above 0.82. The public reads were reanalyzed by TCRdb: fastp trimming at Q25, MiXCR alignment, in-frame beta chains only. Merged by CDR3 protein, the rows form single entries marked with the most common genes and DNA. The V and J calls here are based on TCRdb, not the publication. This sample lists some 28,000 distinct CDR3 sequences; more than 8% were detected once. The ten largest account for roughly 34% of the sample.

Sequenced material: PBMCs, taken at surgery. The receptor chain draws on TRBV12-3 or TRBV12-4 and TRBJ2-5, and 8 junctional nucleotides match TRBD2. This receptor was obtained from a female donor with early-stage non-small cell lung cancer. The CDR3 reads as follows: CASSFSGKGETQYF. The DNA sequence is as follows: TGTGCCAGCAGTTTTAGCGGGAAAGGAGAGACCCAGTACTTC.